Following are 18 T cell receptor beta chains from one sample sequenced in a study of blood T cell repertoires in COVID-19. Sequencing used immunoSEQ multiplex PCR; TCRdb keeps in-frame clones, though not all of them. The sample contains more than 95,000 clones, over 75% of which appear only once. The sequenced material came from peripheral blood. The receptors were sampled from a man aged 50 to 60 with acute or convalescent COVID-19.

The J gene is TRBJ2-3, the V gene TRBV7-8; 12 bases map to TRBD2. J was trimmed by 4 bases and V by 3 bases; bases with no gene match: 8. The CDR3 is 17 amino acids. Germline V CDR1 and CDR2: SGHVS, FQNEAQ. The chain's CDR3 is CASSFRRLAGGPDTQYF. The CDR3 DNA sequence: TGTGCCAGCAGCTTTCGTCGGCTAGCGGGGGGGCCAGATACGCAGTATTTT.

This rearrangement joins TRBV11-2 to TRBJ1-6; D gene unclear. Germline CDR1 is SGHAT and CDR2 is FQNNGV. The CDR3 loop spans 15 amino acids. The V end was cut by 2 bases, the J end by 6 bases, with 11 bases between. The CDR3 DNA reads as TGTGCCAGCAGCTTATTGAGGGCTACTAATTCACCCCTCCACTTT. Translating gives CASSLLRATNSPLHF.

The rearrangement uses TRBV13 and TRBJ1-1; TRBD1 might be the D (5 bases). The CDR3 runs 14 residues. The germline V and J ends were trimmed by 5 bases and 3 bases, with 13 bases remaining between them. Germline V gene data show CDR1 as PRHDT and CDR2 as FYEKMQ (reference sequence). The CDR3 DNA sequence: TGTGCCAGCAGCCCGAAGGGGCCGTACACTGAAGCTTTCTTT. Amino acids: CASSPKGPYTEAFF.

The rearrangement joins TRBV5-3 to TRBJ1-6; 7 bases agree with TRBD1. TRBV5-3 is sorted into the ORF group, with uncertain function. There are 17 residues in the CDR3. The V and J ends lost 3 bases and 2 bases, in that order; junction bases with no gene match: 8. CDR3 nucleotides: TGTGCCAGAAGCTCTAACAGGGGAGGAACCTATAATTCACCCCTCCACTTT. Translated, it gives CARSSNRGGTYNSPLHF.

CDR3 in amino acids: CASSQVRGTGTSYEQYF. The CDR3 DNA reads TGCGCCAGCAGCCAAGTACGCGGGACAGGGACCTCCTACGAGCAGTACTTC. The chain uses TRBV4-1 and TRBJ2-7; 9 bases agree with TRBD1. Germline V gene data show CDR1 as MGHRA and CDR2 as YSYEKL. The CDR3 totals 17 residues. V shed 1 base, J shed 0 bases, and the junction held 7 bases outside the gene matches.

This clone was picked up one time. This CDR3 is CASSLSGQGSTDTQYF. The CDR3 coding sequence is TGTGCCAGCAGTTTATCGGGACAGGGTAGCACAGATACGCAGTATTTT. The rearrangement joins TRBV27 to TRBJ2-3; 9 nucleotides agree with TRBD1. This CDR3 spans 16 amino acids. V trimming: 0 bases; J trimming: 0 bases; junction bases outside the gene matches: 1. Germline loops: CDR1 MNHEY, CDR2 SMNVEV (reference sequence).

This clone has a handful of counts. The chain combines TRBV28 with TRBJ1-1; D perhaps matches TRBD1 (5 bases). CDR1 and CDR2 (germline): MDHEN, SYDVKM. CDR3 length: 16 amino acids. Trimming pared 5 bases from V and 6 bases from J, leaving 22 bases between. This chain's CDR3 is CASSALFGQGEAEAFF. The CDR3 DNA sequence: TGTGCCAGCAGTGCACTCTTTGGGCAGGGCGAGGCTGAAGCTTTCTTT.

The chain couples TRBV5-1 to TRBJ1-3; TRBD1 might be the D (5 bases). Germline CDR1 SGHRS, CDR2 YFSETQ. The germline V and J ends were trimmed by 0 bases and 0 bases, with 7 bases remaining between them. This CDR3 is 15 amino acids long. Written as DNA, the CDR3 is TGCGCCAGCAGCTTGGACAGGCGCTCTGGAAACACCATATATTTT. Its protein is CASSLDRRSGNTIYF.

The rearrangement links TRBV10-1 to TRBJ1-3, with TRBD1 identical over 11 bases. CDR1 and CDR2 (germline): WNHNN, SYGVQD (reference sequence). V lost 6 bases and J lost 2; bases outside the gene matches: 6. This CDR3 spans 16 amino acids. The CDR3 is CASSRTGGETGNTIYF. The CDR3 DNA sequence: TGCGCCAGCAGCCGGACAGGGGGCGAAACTGGAAACACCATATATTTT.

This chain links TRBV7-2 with TRBJ2-5; TRBD2 agrees at 11 bases. CDR1 SGHTA and CDR2 FQGNSA come from the germline V gene. The CDR3 is 14 residues long. V lost 3 bases and J lost 5; bases outside the gene matches: 2. CDR3 sequence: CASSFSGRGETQYF. CDR3 nucleotides: TGTGCCAGCAGCTTTAGCGGGAGGGGGGAGACCCAGTACTTC.

In DNA, the CDR3 is TGCAGCGCCCGGACAGGGGTCCAGCCCCAGCATTTT. This encodes CSARTGVQPQHF. The chain links TRBV29-1 to TRBJ1-5; 9 nucleotides align to TRBD1. There are 12 residues in the CDR3. V was clipped by 7 bases and J by 7 bases; unmatched bases: 5. Germline CDR1 reads SQVTM; CDR2 reads ANQGSEA.

This sequence joins TRBV11-2 and TRBJ1-1; perhaps TRBD1 as D (5 bases). CDR1 is SGHAT, CDR2 FQNNGV, per germline. The CDR3 totals 14 residues. Trimming cost V 3 bases and J 0 bases, with 8 bases left between them. The CDR3 coding sequence is TGTGCCAGCAGCTTGATCAGGGTGAACACTGAAGCTTTCTTT. As protein: CASSLIRVNTEAFF. Using reference TRBV11-2 and TRBJ1-1 for the parts outside the CDR3, the full variable domain is EAGVAQSPRYKIIEKRQSVAFWCNPISGHATLYWYQQILGQGPKLLIQFQNNGVVDDSQLPKDRFSAERLKGVDSTLKIQPAKLEDSAVYLCASSLIRVNTEAFFGQGTRLTVV.

The chain combines TRBV7-3 with TRBJ1-2; 9 nucleotides align to TRBD1. The trim removed 1 base at V and 1 base at J, leaving 4 bases unmatched. Germline values: CDR1 SGHTA, CDR2 FQGTGA. This CDR3 contains 16 residues. In nucleotides, the CDR3 is TGTGCCAGCAGCTTAAAGGGGGGACAGGGTAACTATGGCTACACCTTC. Its translation: CASSLKGGQGNYGYTF.

The chain employs TRBV27 and TRBJ1-5; a weak D match, TRBD1 (5 bases). Germline CDR1 MNHEY, CDR2 SMNVEV (reference sequence). The CDR3 is 14 amino acids. V dropped 4 bases and J dropped 5 bases, with 12 bases sitting between them. The CDR3 here is CASSSLGGDQPQHF. In DNA, the CDR3 is TGTGCCAGCAGTTCCCTTGGGGGGGATCAGCCCCAGCATTTT.

The chain uses TRBV7-2 and TRBJ1-5; D ambiguous. The ends were cut back, 7 bases at V and 4 bases at J, with 11 bases in the middle. The CDR3 covers 13 residues. Germline values: CDR1 SGHTA, CDR2 FQGNSA. CDR3 DNA: TGTGCCAGCAATCGGGAGGAGAATCAGCCCCAGCATTTT. Translated: CASNREENQPQHF.

Notes on this clone: Distinct nucleotide sequences in the sample also encode this CDR3. This chain uses TRBV5-1 with TRBJ2-7; D uncertain. V was shortened by 4 bases and J by 1 base, with 9 bases between the two germline ends. The CDR3 runs to 13 residues. Germline CDR1 reads SGHRS; CDR2 reads YFSETQ. CDR3 DNA sequence: TGCGCCAGCAGCGCCGGGTTGTCCTACGAGCAGTACTTC. Residues: CASSAGLSYEQYF.

V gene TRBV19 combines with J gene TRBJ1-1; 10 positions match TRBD1. Germline assignment: CDR1 LNHDA and CDR2 SQIVND (reference sequence). V lost 6 bases and J lost 4; bases outside the gene matches: 14. The CDR3 extends over 17 amino acids. DNA for the CDR3: TGTGCCAGTAGCACCCGGGACAGGGGCGAGTGGTTCACTGAAGCTTTCTTT. It codes for CASSTRDRGEWFTEAFF.

The CDR3 sequence is CASSWGQGAYEQYF. The CDR3 DNA follows: TGTGCCAGCAGCTGGGGACAGGGGGCCTACGAGCAGTACTTC. This chain joins TRBV5-4 and TRBJ2-7, with 11 nucleotides matching TRBD1. Germline V gene data show CDR1 as SGHNT and CDR2 as YYREEE (reference sequence). This CDR3 comprises 14 residues. Trimming took 3 bases from V and 2 from J; bases not matched to a gene: 1.